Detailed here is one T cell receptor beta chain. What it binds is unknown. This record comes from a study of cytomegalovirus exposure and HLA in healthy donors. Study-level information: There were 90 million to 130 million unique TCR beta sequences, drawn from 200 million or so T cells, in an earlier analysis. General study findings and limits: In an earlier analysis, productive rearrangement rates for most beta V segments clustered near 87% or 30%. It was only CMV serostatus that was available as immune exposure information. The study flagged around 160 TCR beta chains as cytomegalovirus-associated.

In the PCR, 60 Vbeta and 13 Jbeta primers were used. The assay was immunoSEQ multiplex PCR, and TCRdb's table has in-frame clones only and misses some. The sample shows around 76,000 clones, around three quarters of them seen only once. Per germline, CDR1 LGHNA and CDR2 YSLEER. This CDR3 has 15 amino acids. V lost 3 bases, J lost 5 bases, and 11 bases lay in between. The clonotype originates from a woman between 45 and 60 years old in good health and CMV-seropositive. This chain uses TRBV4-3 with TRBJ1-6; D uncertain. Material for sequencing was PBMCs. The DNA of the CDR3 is TGCGCCAGCAGCCATTCTTACCGGGATAATTCACCCCTCCACTTT. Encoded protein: CASSHSYRDNSPLHF.